This T cell receptor (beta chain) was found in a study of a mutant IDH1 vaccine in newly diagnosed glioma. Study summary: Those enrolled had earlier been treated with radiotherapy, temozolomide, or both, mostly both.

The CDR3 consists of 15 residues. Between the trimmed V and J ends, which lost 4 bases and 5 bases, there was a span of 16 bases. The V gene's germline CDR1 is SGHRS and CDR2 YFSETQ. A note on this clone: The antigen is undetermined.

The time point denotes: week 11, during vaccination. The investigators gave 300 ug of mutant IDH1 20-mer peptide in each vaccine dose, together with topical imiquimod. Sequenced by immunoSEQ multiplex PCR; TCRdb stores in-frame clones only, minus some. This table has tens of thousands of clones, roughly 80% appearing once. The sequences come from PBMCs, collected from a glioma patient whose treatment included an IDH1 peptide vaccine. This chain joins TRBV5-1 and TRBJ2-1; possibly TRBD2 for D (7 bases). This clonotype was sampled from a woman aged 18-30 years with glioma. The CDR3 region is CASSAWAGADNEQFF. The CDR3 coding sequence is TGCGCCAGCAGCGCCTGGGCGGGGGCCGACAATGAGCAGTTCTTC.